Listed here are 9 T cell receptor beta chains from one sample, sequenced in a study of blood T cell repertoires in COVID-19 (dated by TCRdb to between 2020 and 2021). Library preparation used the immunoSEQ multiplex PCR assay. TCRdb retrieved this table from immuneACCESS and kept in-frame rearrangements only. Not all clones are present; in checked studies, unresolved V genes account for under half, and no reason is known for the remainder. This sample lists 200,000 to 300,000 clones; more than 65% were detected once. The top ten clones comprise approximately 2.3% of the sample. The material sequenced was peripheral blood. The source is a man in his forties or fifties who had recovered from COVID-19.

The chain combines TRBV20-1 with TRBJ1-2, with 9 bases aligning to TRBD1. The CDR3 runs to 11 residues. J lost 8 bases, V lost 5 bases, and 3 bases had no gene match. Per germline, CDR1 DFQATT and CDR2 SNEGSKA (reference sequence). The CDR3 coding sequence is TGCAGTGCTTGGGACAGGGAGGGCTACACCTTC. Translated, it gives CSAWDREGYTF.

V gene TRBV29-1 combines with J gene TRBJ1-2; D is ambiguous. The CDR3 is made up of 13 amino acids. Trimming removed 6 bases at V and 2 bases at J, with 13 bases between. Per the germline V gene, CDR1 is SQVTM and CDR2 is ANQGSEA. CDR3 region: CSVGSHLNYGYTF. As DNA, the CDR3 is TGCAGCGTCGGGAGTCATTTAAACTATGGCTACACCTTC.

This clone occurred once. J is TRBJ1-2 and V is TRBV7-2, with a possible D match to TRBD1 (5 bases). The CDR3 is made up of 14 amino acids. The V gene's germline CDR1 is SGHTA and CDR2 FQGNSA. V shed 5 bases and J shed 1 base, with 11 bases lying between them. The DNA of the CDR3 is TGTGCCAGCAGCCCGACAGCAGATAACTATGGCTACACCTTC. Protein product: CASSPTADNYGYTF.

The gene calls are TRBV6-2 or TRBV6-3 and TRBJ1-6; D gene ambiguous. V lost 6 bases to trimming and J lost 6 bases, with 15 bases between them. Germline V gene data show CDR1 as MNHEY and CDR2 as SVGEGT. The CDR3 has 15 amino acids. The CDR3 here is CASSQSSDSNSPLHF. The CDR3 DNA reads TGTGCCAGCAGCCAGAGTTCCGATTCTAATTCACCCCTCCACTTT.

The CDR3 here is CASSAGQGNEKLFF. The CDR3 region has the DNA TGCGCCAGCAGCGCCGGACAGGGTAATGAAAAACTGTTTTTT. The chain combines TRBV5-1 with TRBJ1-4; 8 positions agree with TRBD1. The CDR3 is made up of 14 amino acids. From germline, CDR1 is SGHRS and CDR2 YFSETQ. V lost 4 bases to trimming and J lost 4 bases; unmatched junction nucleotides: 3.

Note on this clone: The identical CDR3 is also encoded by other nucleotide sequences in the sample. This chain links TRBV30 with TRBJ1-4, with a weak D call TRBD1 (5 bases). Trimming removed 0 bases from V and 8 bases from J, with 13 bases in between. The CDR3 spans 14 residues. The germline CDR1 and CDR2 sequences are GTSNPN and SVGIG (reference sequence). The CDR3 reads CAWSVGQGGEKLFF. The CDR3, as DNA: TGTGCCTGGAGTGTTGGGCAGGGCGGCGAAAAACTGTTTTTT.

The chain couples TRBV5-1 to TRBJ1-2; 11 bases match TRBD1. The CDR3 is made up of 18 amino acids. Per germline, CDR1 SGHRS and CDR2 YFSETQ. J was trimmed by 1 base and V by 2 bases; bases with no gene match: 10. CDR3 protein: CASSFSRTGGSYNYGYTF. The CDR3 region has the DNA TGCGCCAGCAGCTTCTCCAGGACAGGGGGCTCCTATAACTATGGCTACACCTTC. The entire variable domain, with the rest obtained from reference TRBV5-1 and TRBJ1-2, is as follows: KAGVTQTPRYLIKTRGQQVTLSCSPISGHRSVSWYQQTPGQGLQFLFEYFSETQRNKGNFPGRFSGRQFSNSRSEMNVSTLELGDSALYLCASSFSRTGGSYNYGYTFGSGTRLTVV.

The chain has TRBV3-1 (or the pseudogene TRBV3-2) and TRBJ1-2; a possible D gene is TRBD1 (6 bases). CDR3 length equals 15 residues. The V end lost 2 bases, the J end lost 3 bases, and 13 bases lay between the germline ends. Germline CDR1 reads LGHDT; CDR2 reads YNNKEL (reference sequence). CDR3 amino acids: CASSQPGAGDYGYTF. CDR3 bases: TGTGCCAGCAGCCAACCAGGGGCTGGGGACTATGGCTACACCTTC.

This clone was found a few times. V is TRBV2 and J is TRBJ1-1; D unresolved. The CDR3 spans 13 residues. In germline, CDR1 is SNHLY, CDR2 FYNNEI. V lost 6 bases to trimming and J lost 3 bases, with 11 bases between them. Here the CDR3 DNA reads TGTGCCAGCAGCGTCGACACCGACACTGAAGCTTTCTTT. It yields the protein CASSVDTDTEAFF.